This TCR beta chain originates from a study of blood T cell repertoires in COVID-19. On the study more broadly: The analysed material was cDNA or gDNA that came from T cells, B-cell-depleted T cells, or PBMCs.

Per the germline V gene, CDR1 is LGHDT and CDR2 is YNNKEL (reference sequence). The CDR3 totals 11 residues. V shed 2 bases and J shed 8 bases, with 6 bases lying between them. Original processing notes: Estimated nucleated cell counts came from reference gene primer amplification. The data were produced by immunoSEQ multiplex PCR, yet TCRdb's version contains in-frame clones alone and is incomplete. D and trimming come from the DNA, and the V and J calls and clone size come from that table. The sample carries some 200,000 clones, 85% to 90% recorded once. Sequenced material: peripheral blood. This rearrangement joins TRBV3-1 (or the pseudogene TRBV3-2) to TRBJ1-1; D is ambiguous. This TCR derives from a woman between 55 and 75 years old with acute or convalescent COVID-19. In DNA, the CDR3 is TGTGCCAGCAGCCAACCGGGGGAAGCTTTCTTT. Protein: CASSQPGEAFF.